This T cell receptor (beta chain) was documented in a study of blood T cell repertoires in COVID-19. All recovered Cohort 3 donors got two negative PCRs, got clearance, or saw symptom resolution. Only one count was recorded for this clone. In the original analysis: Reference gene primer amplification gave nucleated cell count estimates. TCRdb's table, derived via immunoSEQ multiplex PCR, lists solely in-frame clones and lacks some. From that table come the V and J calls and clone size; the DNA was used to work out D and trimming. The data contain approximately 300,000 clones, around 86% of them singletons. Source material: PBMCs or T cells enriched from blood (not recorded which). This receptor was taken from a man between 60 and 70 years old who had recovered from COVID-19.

As DNA, the CDR3 is TGTGCCAGTAGTATTCGAAGGGGGAGAGATCAGCCCCAGCATTTT. It translates to CASSIRRGRDQPQHF. The V call is TRBV19, the J call TRBJ1-5, with a possible D match to TRBD1 (6 bases). The germline V gene has CDR1 LNHDA and CDR2 SQIVND (reference sequence). CDR3 length equals 15 residues. Between the trimmed V and J ends, which lost 3 bases and 5 bases, there was a span of 14 bases.